Presented here are 13 T cell receptor beta chains from one specimen sequenced in a study of cytomegalovirus exposure and HLA in healthy donors. The PCR made use of 60 Vbeta and 13 Jbeta primers. TCRdb keeps only in-frame clones here, not all; method: immunoSEQ multiplex PCR. The sample shows 110,000 to 150,000 clones, nearly 10% of them seen only once. The material sequenced was PBMCs. The receptors were gathered from a man aged 50 to 60 in good health and CMV-seronegative.

This clone came up a few times. This chain connects TRBV5-1 to TRBJ2-7; 10 bases align to TRBD1. With 4 bases clipped from V and 5 bases from J, the junction kept 9 bases outside the gene matches. In germline, CDR1 is SGHRS, CDR2 YFSETQ. The CDR3 covers 15 residues. The CDR3 sequence: CASSPTGGEGNEQYF. The CDR3 nucleotides are TGCGCCAGCAGCCCGACAGGGGGCGAAGGGAACGAGCAGTACTTC.

This clone showed up just a few times. This rearrangement joins TRBV6-5 to TRBJ1-1; D not resolved. The V end lost 6 bases, the J end lost 4 bases, and 9 bases lay between the germline ends. CDR1 MNHEY and CDR2 SVGAGI come from the germline V gene. The CDR3 totals 12 residues. CDR3 sequence reads: CASSPRSTEAFF. The CDR3 DNA reads as TGTGCCAGCAGCCCGCGATCCACTGAAGCTTTCTTT.

The V gene is TRBV10-1, the J gene TRBJ1-5; a weak D match, TRBD1 (5 bases). Per the germline V gene, CDR1 is WNHNN and CDR2 is SYGVQD (reference sequence). The length of the CDR3 is 18 residues. V lost 8 bases, J lost 0 bases, and 23 bases lay in between. The CDR3 spells CASLEEGTVTFSNQPQHF. The CDR3, as DNA: TGCGCCAGCCTTGAGGAGGGGACCGTTACCTTTAGCAATCAGCCCCAGCATTTT.

V usage is TRBV10-3 and J usage is TRBJ1-1, with 8 positions matching TRBD1. Unmatched junction bases numbered 3, after V lost 3 bases and J lost 3 bases. Germline CDR1 is ENHRY and CDR2 is SYGVKD. The length of the CDR3 is 14 residues. CDR3 region: CAISDPTGDTEAFF. CDR3 in DNA: TGTGCCATCAGTGACCCGACAGGGGACACTGAAGCTTTCTTT.

The chain has TRBV11-2 and TRBJ2-1; 10 bases map to TRBD2. Trimming took 4 bases from V and 6 from J; bases not matched to a gene: 3. Germline CDR1 reads SGHAT; CDR2 reads FQNNGV. The CDR3 consists of 14 residues. The CDR3 protein is CASSSGLAVNEQFF. The CDR3 DNA sequence: TGTGCCAGCAGCTCAGGACTAGCGGTCAATGAGCAGTTCTTC.

CDR3 sequence (DNA): TGTGCCACCGATCGGACACCGAACACTGAAGCTTTCTTT. Translated: CATDRTPNTEAFF. The V gene is TRBV6-1, the J gene TRBJ1-1; D may be TRBD1 (5 bases). This CDR3 is 13 amino acids long. In germline, CDR1 is MNHNS, CDR2 SASEGT. The germline V and J ends were trimmed by 10 bases and 1 base, with 13 bases remaining between them.

The CDR3 nucleotides read TGTGCCTGGAGTGCAGGGGCTAATGAAAAACTGTTTTTT. Protein: CAWSAGANEKLFF. The genes are TRBV30 and TRBJ1-4; tentative D call: TRBD1 (6 bases). CDR3 length: 13 residues. The germline gives CDR1 GTSNPN, CDR2 SVGIG (reference sequence). Between the trimmed V and J ends, which lost 1 base and 3 bases, there was a span of 6 bases.

This sequence joins TRBV7-9 and TRBJ2-4; 9 bases line up with TRBD1. The germline gives CDR1 SEHNR, CDR2 FQNEAQ (reference sequence). Losses at the gene ends were 5 bases for V and 1 base for J; bases not matched to a gene: 12. The CDR3 has 18 residues. CDR3 in amino acids: CASSLKGQGRWAKNIQYF. DNA for the CDR3: TGTGCCAGCAGCCTAAAGGGACAGGGAAGGTGGGCCAAAAACATTCAGTACTTC.

This clone was observed a handful of times. This chain uses TRBV19 with TRBJ2-1; a weak D match, TRBD1 (5 bases). The germline V and J ends were trimmed by 5 bases and 0 bases, with 14 bases remaining between them. The CDR3 length is 16 residues. Germline lookup yields CDR1 LNHDA and CDR2 SQIVND (reference sequence). DNA of the CDR3: TGTGCCAGTAGTTCTCGGACATCTAGCTCCTACAATGAGCAGTTCTTC. Translated, it gives CASSSRTSSSYNEQFF. Supplemented by reference TRBV19 and TRBJ2-1, the full variable domain reads DGGITQSPKYLFRKEGQNVTLSCEQNLNHDAMYWYRQDPGQGLRLIYYSQIVNDFQKGDIAEGYSVSREKKESFPLTVTSAQKNPTAFYLCASSSRTSSSYNEQFFGPGTRLTVL.

This clone was seen only a few times. The rearrangement uses TRBV7-8 and TRBJ2-2; D perhaps matches TRBD1 (7 bases). CDR3 length: 19 amino acids. The V end lost 1 base, the J end lost 6 bases, and 24 bases lay between the germline ends. Germline CDR1 SGHVS, CDR2 FQNEAQ. CDR3 nucleotides: TGTGCCAGCAGCTTAGGGTTAGGGGGCCCTGGGGGGCGAGCCGGGGAGCTGTTTTTT. Residues: CASSLGLGGPGGRAGELFF.

This clone was detected only a few times. V is TRBV18 and J is TRBJ2-3, with D perhaps matching TRBD1 (5 bases). Trimming left V 5 bases short and J 2 bases short, with 17 bases between. Per germline, CDR1 KGHSH and CDR2 LQKENI. This CDR3 is 16 amino acids long. DNA for the CDR3: TGTGCCAGCTCAGGTTATGACAGTTTCTCCACAGATACGCAGTATTTT. This sequence encodes CASSGYDSFSTDTQYF.

The chain has TRBV30 and TRBJ1-5; 8 nucleotides line up with TRBD1. The CDR3 is 17 residues long. CDR1 GTSNPN and CDR2 SVGIG come from the germline V gene (reference sequence). V shed 2 bases and J 2 bases; nucleotides not matched to a gene: 11. The CDR3 sequence is CAWSLYRGVGGNQPQHF. In DNA form, the CDR3 reads TGTGCCTGGAGTCTGTACAGGGGGGTTGGTGGCAATCAGCCCCAGCATTTT.

This clone was observed a few times. This chain uses TRBV9 with TRBJ2-7, with 7 bases fitting TRBD2. From germline, CDR1 is SGDLS and CDR2 YYNGEE. Trimming removed 4 bases from V and 1 base from J; junction bases left unmatched: 8. The CDR3 totals 15 residues. The CDR3 loop is CASSSLPGGSYEQYF. CDR3 in DNA: TGTGCCAGCAGCTCCCTCCCCGGGGGGTCCTACGAGCAGTACTTC.